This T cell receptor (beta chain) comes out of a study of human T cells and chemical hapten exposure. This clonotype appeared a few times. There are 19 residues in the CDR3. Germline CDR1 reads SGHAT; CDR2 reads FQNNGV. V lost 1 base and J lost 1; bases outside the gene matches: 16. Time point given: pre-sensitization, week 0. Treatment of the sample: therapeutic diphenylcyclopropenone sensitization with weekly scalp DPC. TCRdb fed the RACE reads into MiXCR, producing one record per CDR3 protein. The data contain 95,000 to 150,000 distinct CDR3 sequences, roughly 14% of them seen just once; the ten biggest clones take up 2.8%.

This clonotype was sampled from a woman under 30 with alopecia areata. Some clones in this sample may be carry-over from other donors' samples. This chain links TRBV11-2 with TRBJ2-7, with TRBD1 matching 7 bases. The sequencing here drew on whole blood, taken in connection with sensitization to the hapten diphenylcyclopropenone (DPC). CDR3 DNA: TGTGCCAGCAGCTTAGTCGTTGTAGTGAGGGGGCGCAGGTCCTACGAGCAGTACTTC. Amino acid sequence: CASSLVVVVRGRRSYEQYF.